This is a list of T cell receptor beta chains from one sample in a study of CD8+CD57+ T cells in acquired aplastic anemia. Each CDR3 protein gets one entry after TCRdb re-called the reads with MiXCR. This table has about 290,000 distinct CDR3 sequences, approximately 58% appearing once. The source material was sorted CD4+, CD8+, or CD8+CD57+ T cells (not recorded which) from PBMCs. All receptors come from a human donor with aplastic anemia. CDR3s include the opening cysteine and the closing phenylalanine or tryptophan. The order of the fields is V gene, J gene, CDR3 protein.

v_gene: TRBV9
j_gene: TRBJ1-2
CDR3aa: CASSVSVGGTPGAGYTF

v_gene: TRBV2
j_gene: TRBJ2-2
CDR3aa: CASSEKGGRNTGELFF

v_gene: TRBV6-6
j_gene: TRBJ1-4
CDR3aa: CASSTRVPRNEKLFF

v_gene: TRBV12-3/TRBV12-4
j_gene: TRBJ1-2
CDR3aa: CASSSSQLYGYTF

v_gene: TRBV7-9
j_gene: TRBJ2-1
CDR3aa: CASSLVQRGANNEQFF

v_gene: TRBV9
j_gene: TRBJ1-3
CDR3aa: CASSFHSGTGSSGNTIYF

v_gene: TRBV7-7
j_gene: TRBJ2-1
CDR3aa: CASSSAKGGSYNEQFF

v_gene: TRBV29-1
j_gene: TRBJ2-2
CDR3aa: CSVVWGSVGELFF

v_gene: TRBV20-1
j_gene: TRBJ2-7
CDR3aa: CSASHRGTYEQYF

v_gene: TRBV19
j_gene: TRBJ1-5
CDR3aa: CASSIEGGTGFSLPQHF

v_gene: TRBV19
j_gene: TRBJ2-4
CDR3aa: CASSPILDRAQNIQYF